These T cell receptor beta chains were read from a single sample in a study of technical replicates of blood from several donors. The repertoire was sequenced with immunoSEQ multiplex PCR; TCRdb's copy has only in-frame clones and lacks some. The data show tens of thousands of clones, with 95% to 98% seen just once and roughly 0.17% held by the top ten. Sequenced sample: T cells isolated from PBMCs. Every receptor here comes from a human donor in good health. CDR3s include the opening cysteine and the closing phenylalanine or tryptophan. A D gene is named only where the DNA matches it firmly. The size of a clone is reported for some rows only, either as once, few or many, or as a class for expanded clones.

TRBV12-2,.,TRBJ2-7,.,TGTGCAAGTCGCTTAGCGGCTCGGGACCGCGGGGCCGCCTACGAGCAGTACTTC,CASRLAARDRGAAYEQYF
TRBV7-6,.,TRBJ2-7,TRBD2,TGTGCCAGCAGCTCTCTCCCCATTACTAGCGGGAGCTCCTACGAGCAGTACTTC,CASSSLPITSGSSYEQYF
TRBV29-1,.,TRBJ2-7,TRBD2,TGCAGCGTGGGGGACGGGTTCCTAGCGGGTGGTTACGAGCAGTACTTC,CSVGDGFLAGGYEQYF
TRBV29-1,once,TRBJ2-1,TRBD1,TGCAGCGTTGAAGGTGGGACAGGGATCGGTTCCTACAATGAGCAGTTCTTC,CSVEGGTGIGSYNEQFF
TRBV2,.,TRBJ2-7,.,TGTGCCAGCAGTCCGACAGCGACCTACGAGCAGTACTTC,CASSPTATYEQYF
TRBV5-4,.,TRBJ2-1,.,TGTGCCAGCAGCTTGGCGGGGTTCGGCGAGGATGAGCAGTTCTTC,CASSLAGFGEDEQFF
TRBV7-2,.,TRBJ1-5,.,TGTGCCAGCAGCCCCGACGGAGTAAATCAGCCCCAGCATTTT,CASSPDGVNQPQHF
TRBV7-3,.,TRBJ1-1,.,TGTGCCAGCAGCCCGCAGGGTACCGCGAACACTGAAGCTTTCTTT,CASSPQGTANTEAFF
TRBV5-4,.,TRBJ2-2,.,TGTGCCAGCACCATAAACGGACAGCCAAAGGTCGGGGAGCTGTTTTTT,CASTINGQPKVGELFF
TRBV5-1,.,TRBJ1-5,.,TGCGCCAGCAGCTTGGAAGGGGTTGGGCAGCCCCAGCATTTT,CASSLEGVGQPQHF
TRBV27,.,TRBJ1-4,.,TGTGCCAGCAGAATGGGAGGCAATGAAAAACTGTTTTTT,CASRMGGNEKLFF
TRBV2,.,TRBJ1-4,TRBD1,TGTGCCAGCAGGGACAGGGGGAATGAAAAACTGTTTTTT,CASRDRGNEKLFF
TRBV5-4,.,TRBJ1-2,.,TGTGCCAGCAGCTTCGGGGGGGGCTATGGCTACACCTTC,CASSFGGGYGYTF
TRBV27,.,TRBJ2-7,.,TGTGCCAGCAGTCGACGCCGGGACTCGCATCCCTACGAGCAGTACTTC,CASSRRRDSHPYEQYF
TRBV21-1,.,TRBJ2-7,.,TGTGCCAGCACCAAAGAAATTGCGACTAGTTTTCCCTACGAGCAGTACTTC,CASTKEIATSFPYEQYF
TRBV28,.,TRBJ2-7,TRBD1,TGTGCCAGCGGCCACAGGGGGCCTCCCAACCTGGGAACCTACGAGCAGTACTTC,CASGHRGPPNLGTYEQYF
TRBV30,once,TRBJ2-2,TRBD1,TGTGCCTGGGAGGGGGCCGGCCACTCCAACACCGGGGAGCTGTTTTTT,CAWEGAGHSNTGELFF
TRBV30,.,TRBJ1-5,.,TGTGCCTGGGCAGGGGTAGGACATCAGCCCCAGCATTTT,CAWAGVGHQPQHF
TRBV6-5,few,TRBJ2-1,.,TGTGCCAGCAGTTCCCTCGGGGAGCAGTTCTTC,CASSSLGEQFF
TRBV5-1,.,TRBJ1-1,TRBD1,TGCGCCAGCAGCTTGAGCACAGGGGGCGGAACTGAAGCTTTCTTT,CASSLSTGGGTEAFF